This T cell receptor beta chain is from a study of cytomegalovirus exposure and HLA in healthy donors. Study background: One earlier analysis, a look at about 179 million T cells, found some 120 million unique TCR beta sequences. Study-wide findings and caveats: As was reported, the HLA-A and HLA-B alleles of most subjects were accurately predicted from TCR beta sequences.

Looked up from germline, CDR1 is KGHSH and CDR2 is LQKENI. Trimming took 6 bases from V and 3 from J; bases not matched to a gene: 15. The CDR3 runs 18 residues. On this clone: Its antigen is unknown.

Primers: 60 Vbeta forward and 13 Jbeta reverse. Profiled with immunoSEQ multiplex PCR; TCRdb holds only in-frame clones, not every one. The table records about 160,000 clones, about 75% of them present only once. Input material: PBMCs. The V gene is TRBV18, the J gene TRBJ1-1; 11 bases map to TRBD1. The receptor was isolated from a female donor in good health and CMV-seronegative. DNA for the CDR3: TGTGCCAGCTCGTACCTCGTCTCGGGACAGGGGGATTACACTGAAGCTTTCTTT. Translating gives CASSYLVSGQGDYTEAFF.